One TCR beta chain is described in this entry. The CDR3 loop spans 17 amino acids. The PCR ran on 60 Vbeta and 13 Jbeta primers. The repertoire was sequenced with immunoSEQ multiplex PCR; TCRdb's copy has only in-frame clones and lacks some. The table shows about 120,000 clones, with around three quarters occurring only once. The study sampled nominally healthy donors, though unrecorded immune exposures were likely. The sample is drawn from a study of cytomegalovirus exposure and HLA in healthy donors. As for the study in general: Within the Caucasian-associated ancestry cluster were about 81% of the roughly 430 genotyped donors.

This sequence originates from a female donor in good health and CMV-seronegative. The chain joins TRBV21-1 to TRBJ2-3; the table's D gene call, TRBD2, was not cross checked with the DNA. TRBV21-1 is a known pseudogene. The sample comprised PBMCs. CDR3 loop: CASSKVSSGSSTDTQYF. CDR3 nucleotides: TGTGCCAGCAGCAAAGTATCGAGCGGGAGTAGCACAGATACGCAGTATTTT.